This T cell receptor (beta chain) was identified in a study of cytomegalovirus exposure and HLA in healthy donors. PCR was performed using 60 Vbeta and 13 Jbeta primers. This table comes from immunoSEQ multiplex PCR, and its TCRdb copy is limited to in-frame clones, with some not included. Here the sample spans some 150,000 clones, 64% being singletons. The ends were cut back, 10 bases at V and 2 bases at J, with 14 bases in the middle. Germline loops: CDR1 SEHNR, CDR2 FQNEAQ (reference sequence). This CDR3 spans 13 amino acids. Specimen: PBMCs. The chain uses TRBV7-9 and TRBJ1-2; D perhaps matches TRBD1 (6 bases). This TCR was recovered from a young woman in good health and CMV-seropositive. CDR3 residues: CAIRGGENYGYTF. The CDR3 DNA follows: TGTGCCATTAGGGGGGGGGAAAACTATGGCTACACCTTC.